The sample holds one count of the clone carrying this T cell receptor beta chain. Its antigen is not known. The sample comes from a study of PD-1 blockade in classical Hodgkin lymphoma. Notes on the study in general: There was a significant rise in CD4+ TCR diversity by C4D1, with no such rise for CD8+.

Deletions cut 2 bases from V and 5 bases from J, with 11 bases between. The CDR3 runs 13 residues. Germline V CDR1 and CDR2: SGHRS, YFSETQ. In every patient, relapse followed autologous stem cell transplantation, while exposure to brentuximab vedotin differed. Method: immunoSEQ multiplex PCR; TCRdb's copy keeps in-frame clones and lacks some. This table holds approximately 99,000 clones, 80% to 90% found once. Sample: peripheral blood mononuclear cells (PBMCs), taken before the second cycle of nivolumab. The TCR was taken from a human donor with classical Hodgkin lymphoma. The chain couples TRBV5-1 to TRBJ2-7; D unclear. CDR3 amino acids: CASSLATVDEQYF. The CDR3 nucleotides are TGCGCCAGCAGCTTAGCTACCGTGGACGAGCAGTACTTC.